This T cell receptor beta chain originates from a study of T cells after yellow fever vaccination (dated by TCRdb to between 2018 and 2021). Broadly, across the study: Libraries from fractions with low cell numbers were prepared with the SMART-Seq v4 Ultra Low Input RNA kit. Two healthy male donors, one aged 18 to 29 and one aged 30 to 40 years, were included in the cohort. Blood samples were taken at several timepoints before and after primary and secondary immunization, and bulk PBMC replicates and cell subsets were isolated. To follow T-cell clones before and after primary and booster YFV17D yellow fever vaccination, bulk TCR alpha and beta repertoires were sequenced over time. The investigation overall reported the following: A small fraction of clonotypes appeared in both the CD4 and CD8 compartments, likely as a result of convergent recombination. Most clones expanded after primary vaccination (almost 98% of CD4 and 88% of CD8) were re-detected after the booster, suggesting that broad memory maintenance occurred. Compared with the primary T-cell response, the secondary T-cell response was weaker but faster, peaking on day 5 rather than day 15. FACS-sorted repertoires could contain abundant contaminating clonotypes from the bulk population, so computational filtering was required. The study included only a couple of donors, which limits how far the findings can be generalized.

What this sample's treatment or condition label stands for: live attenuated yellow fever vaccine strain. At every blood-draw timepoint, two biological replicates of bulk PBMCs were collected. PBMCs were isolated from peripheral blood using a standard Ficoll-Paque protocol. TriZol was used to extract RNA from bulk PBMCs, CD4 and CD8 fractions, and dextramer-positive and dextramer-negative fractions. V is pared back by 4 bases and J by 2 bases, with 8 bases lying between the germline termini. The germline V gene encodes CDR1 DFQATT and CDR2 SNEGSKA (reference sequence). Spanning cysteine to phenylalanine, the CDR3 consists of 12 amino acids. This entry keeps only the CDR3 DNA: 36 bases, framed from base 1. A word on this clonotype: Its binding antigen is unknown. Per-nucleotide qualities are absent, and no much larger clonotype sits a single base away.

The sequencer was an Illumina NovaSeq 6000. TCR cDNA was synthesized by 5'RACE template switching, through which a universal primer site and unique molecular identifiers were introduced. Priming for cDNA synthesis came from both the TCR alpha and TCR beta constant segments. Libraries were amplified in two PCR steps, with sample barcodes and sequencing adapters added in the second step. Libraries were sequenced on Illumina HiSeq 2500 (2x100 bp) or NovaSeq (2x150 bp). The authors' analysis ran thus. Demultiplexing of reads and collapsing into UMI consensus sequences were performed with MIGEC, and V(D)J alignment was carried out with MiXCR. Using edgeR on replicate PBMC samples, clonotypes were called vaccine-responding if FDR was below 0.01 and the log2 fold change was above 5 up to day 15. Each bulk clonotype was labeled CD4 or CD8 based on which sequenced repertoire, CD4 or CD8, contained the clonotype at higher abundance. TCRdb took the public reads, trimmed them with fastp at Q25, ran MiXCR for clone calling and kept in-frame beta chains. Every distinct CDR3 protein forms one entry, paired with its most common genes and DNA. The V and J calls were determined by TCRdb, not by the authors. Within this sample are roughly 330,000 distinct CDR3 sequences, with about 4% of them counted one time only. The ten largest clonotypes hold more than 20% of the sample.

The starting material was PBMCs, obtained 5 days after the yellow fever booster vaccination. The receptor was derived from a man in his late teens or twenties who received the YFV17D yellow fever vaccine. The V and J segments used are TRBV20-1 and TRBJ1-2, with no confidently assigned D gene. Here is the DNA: TGCAGTGCTATGATTGTAAACTATGGCTACACCTTC. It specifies CSAMIVNYGYTF.